This T cell receptor (beta chain) appears in the sequencing data of a study of cytomegalovirus exposure and HLA in healthy donors. About the study: A subsequent analysis reported that the 120 validation repertoires were produced on the same platform that had also been used for the approximately 710 first-cohort repertoires.

Points from the study as a whole: Cytomegalovirus-associated TCR beta chains were listed, numbering roughly 150. Cytomegalovirus status was reportedly diagnosed by the classifier with high specificity and sensitivity.

As for this clone: Its antigen is as yet unknown.

TCRdb's table, derived via immunoSEQ multiplex PCR, lists solely in-frame clones and lacks some. The repertoire holds around 300,000 clones, with 65% to 90% as singletons. The CDR3 extends over 17 amino acids. This TCR was recovered from a young woman in good health and CMV-seronegative. This sequence joins TRBV21-1 and TRBJ2-7; the DNA was not compared with TRBD2, the D call given in the table. TRBV21-1 counts as a pseudogene. Sample: PBMCs. Written as DNA, the CDR3 is TGTGCCAGCAGCAAAGTAAGGGAGAGCCGGGCCAACTACGAGCAGTACTTC. It encodes CASSKVRESRANYEQYF.